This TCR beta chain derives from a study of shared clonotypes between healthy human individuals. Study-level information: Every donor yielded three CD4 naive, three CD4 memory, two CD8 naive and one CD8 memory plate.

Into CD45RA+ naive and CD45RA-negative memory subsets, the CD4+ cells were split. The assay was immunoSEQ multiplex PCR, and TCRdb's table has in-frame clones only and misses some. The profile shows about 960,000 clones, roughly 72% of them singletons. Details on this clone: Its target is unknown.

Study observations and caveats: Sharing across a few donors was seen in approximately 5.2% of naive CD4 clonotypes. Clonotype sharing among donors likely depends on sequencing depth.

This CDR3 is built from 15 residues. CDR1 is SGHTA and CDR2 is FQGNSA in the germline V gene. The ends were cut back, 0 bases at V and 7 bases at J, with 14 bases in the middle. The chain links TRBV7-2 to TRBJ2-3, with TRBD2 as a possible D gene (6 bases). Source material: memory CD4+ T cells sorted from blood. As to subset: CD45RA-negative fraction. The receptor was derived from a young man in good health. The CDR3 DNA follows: TGTGCCAGCAGCTTAGCGTCCGGGAGTCTGAATACGCAGTATTTT. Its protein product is CASSLASGSLNTQYF. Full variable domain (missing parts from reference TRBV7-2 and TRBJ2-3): GAGVSQSPSNKVTEKGKDVELRCDPISGHTALYWYRQSLGQGLEFLIYFQGNSAPDKSGLPSDRFSAERTGGSVSTLTIQRTQQEDSAVYLCASSLASGSLNTQYFGPGTRLTVL.